This entry is about one T cell receptor beta chain. Its target is unknown. The TCR beta cDNA libraries contained unique molecular identifiers. TCRdb ran MiXCR on the PCR reads and lists one entry per CDR3 protein. The table lists under 900,000 distinct CDR3 sequences, about 50% of them singletons. This specimen belongs to a study of post-analysis software for immune sequencing data. General study results and limits: Controls had significantly higher normalized Chao1 diversity than multiple sclerosis patients.

The TCR was taken from a girl aged 10-17 years with multiple sclerosis. Sequenced input: blood.

CDR3 region: CSARVVGPGYEQYF. CDR3 bases: TGCAGTGCTAGAGTCGTAGGCCCTGGCTACGAGCAGTACTTC. The chain carries TRBV20-1 and TRBJ2-7; the D is unclear. Per germline, CDR1 DFQATT and CDR2 SNEGSKA (reference sequence). The CDR3 contains 14 residues. Trimming removed 1 base at V and 3 bases at J, with 13 bases between.